There are many counts of the clone carrying this T cell receptor beta chain. These data are taken from a study of early T cells in non-severe SARS-CoV-2 infection. The germline V gene encodes CDR1 DFQATT and CDR2 SNEGSKA (reference sequence). V gave up 4 bases and J gave up 1 base, with 16 bases separating them. This CDR3 spans 15 amino acids. Individual cDNA molecules each received unique molecular identifiers attached to them. MiXCR was run by TCRdb on the 5' RACE reads, yielding one entry per CDR3 protein. The data show tens of thousands of distinct CDR3 sequences, with 6.2% seen just once and 3% to 4% held by the top ten.

Sequencing input: whole blood. V gene TRBV20-1 combines with J gene TRBJ1-1; no definite D call. The origin of this receptor is an adult who was a healthcare worker with PCR-confirmed SARS-CoV-2 infection or an uninfected control (not recorded which). The CDR3 DNA reads as TGCAGTGCTAATTTTGGTAATGCGGGGAACACTGAAGCTTTCTTT. This gives the protein CSANFGNAGNTEAFF.